Each of the 20 T cell receptor beta chains below was sequenced from the same sample in a study of blood T cell repertoires in COVID-19. Sequencing used immunoSEQ multiplex PCR; TCRdb keeps in-frame clones, though not all of them. The sample has fewer than 60,000 clones, approximately 89% seen once; the top ten hold about 6.8%. Material: peripheral blood. The source is a man between 60 and 70 years old with acute or convalescent COVID-19.

V usage is TRBV5-1 and J usage is TRBJ1-1; 10 bases map to TRBD1. CDR1 and CDR2 (germline): SGHRS, YFSETQ. Trimming removed 2 bases from V and 3 bases from J; junction bases left unmatched: 7. This CDR3 is built from 16 residues. The CDR3: CASSLLPGQGYTEAFF. Written as DNA, the CDR3 is TGCGCCAGCAGCTTACTCCCGGGACAGGGGTACACTGAAGCTTTCTTT.

CDR3 coding DNA: TGCGCCAGCAGCGTAATGGGGGTGGCTAGCGGGAGTTCCGAGCAGTACTTC. It codes for CASSVMGVASGSSEQYF. This chain links TRBV5-1 with TRBJ2-7; TRBD2 agrees at 10 bases. V lost 4 bases to trimming and J lost 6 bases; unmatched junction nucleotides: 16. The CDR3 is made up of 17 amino acids. Germline V gene lookup returns CDR1 SGHRS and CDR2 YFSETQ.

V is TRBV27 and J is TRBJ2-1, with 7 bases aligning to TRBD1. This CDR3 contains 16 residues. Germline lookup yields CDR1 MNHEY and CDR2 SMNVEV (reference sequence). V lost 4 bases, J lost 4 bases, and 10 bases stayed unmatched. The CDR3 protein is CASSSITGTVYNEQFF. DNA of the CDR3: TGTGCCAGCAGTTCTATCACCGGGACAGTGTACAATGAGCAGTTCTTC.

This sequence joins TRBV9 and TRBJ1-1; D may be TRBD1 (6 bases). Germline V lookup: CDR1 SGDLS, CDR2 YYNGEE. The CDR3 is 13 residues long. Trimming took 0 bases from V and 8 from J, leaving 11 bases between them. The CDR3 DNA follows: TGTGCCAGCAGCGTAGTCACAGGGTCCGAAGCTTTCTTT. Its protein product is CASSVVTGSEAFF. Filled out from reference TRBV9 and TRBJ1-1, the complete variable domain reads DSGVTQTPKHLITATGQRVTLRCSPRSGDLSVYWYQQSLDQGLQFLIQYYNGEERAKGNILERFSAQQFPDLHSELNLSSLELGDSALYFCASSVVTGSEAFFGQGTRLTVV.

This clone was recorded once. This sequence joins TRBV28 and TRBJ1-6, with D perhaps matching TRBD1 (6 bases). CDR1 MDHEN and CDR2 SYDVKM come from the germline V gene. The CDR3 loop spans 14 amino acids. V shed 5 bases and J shed 10 bases, with 15 bases lying between them. CDR3 sequence: CASSTPTGWSPLHF. The DNA of the CDR3 is TGTGCCAGCAGTACCCCGACAGGCTGGTCACCCCTCCACTTT.

The CDR3 DNA reads as TGTGCCAGTAGTATCCTCGGACAGGGCGGACAGCCCCAGCATTTT. Its translation: CASSILGQGGQPQHF. This chain links TRBV19 with TRBJ1-5, with TRBD1 matching 8 bases. With V trimmed by 3 bases and J by 7 bases, 8 bases remained unmatched. The length of the CDR3 is 15 residues. Germline V gives CDR1 LNHDA, CDR2 SQIVND (reference sequence).

The genes are TRBV19 and TRBJ1-1; D remains ambiguous. The germline V gene encodes CDR1 LNHDA and CDR2 SQIVND (reference sequence). With 3 bases removed from V and 1 base from J, the gap between germline ends came to 6 bases. This CDR3 is built from 13 residues. CDR3 DNA sequence: TGTGCCAGTAGTATTCGTCGGAACACTGAAGCTTTCTTT. Amino acids: CASSIRRNTEAFF.

V usage is TRBV3-1 (or the pseudogene TRBV3-2) and J usage is TRBJ2-3; 12 bases line up with TRBD2. V shed 4 bases, J shed 7 bases, and the junction held 9 bases outside the gene matches. This CDR3 has 16 amino acids. Germline V lookup: CDR1 LGHDT, CDR2 YNNKEL (reference sequence). CDR3 loop: CASSLIPGLAGHTQYF. The CDR3 DNA follows: TGTGCCAGCAGCCTCATTCCGGGACTAGCGGGTCATACGCAGTATTTT.

The rearrangement joins TRBV5-1 to TRBJ1-1, with 8 bases identical to TRBD1. The trim removed 4 bases at V and 11 bases at J, leaving 13 bases unmatched. This CDR3 is built from 14 residues. From germline, CDR1 is SGHRS and CDR2 YFSETQ. This CDR3 reads CASSDQGTGSFAFF. The CDR3 region has the DNA TGCGCCAGCAGCGACCAAGGGACAGGCAGTTTCGCTTTCTTT.

The count of this clone is one. The chain is built from TRBV5-1 and TRBJ1-2; no definite D call. The germline V gene has CDR1 SGHRS and CDR2 YFSETQ. The CDR3 sequence is 15 residues long. V shed 0 bases and J shed 0 bases, with 9 bases lying between them. This CDR3 reads CASSLGGSANYGYTF. CDR3 sequence (DNA): TGCGCCAGCAGCTTGGGTGGCTCCGCTAACTATGGCTACACCTTC. Supplemented by reference TRBV5-1 and TRBJ1-2, the full variable domain reads KAGVTQTPRYLIKTRGQQVTLSCSPISGHRSVSWYQQTPGQGLQFLFEYFSETQRNKGNFPGRFSGRQFSNSRSEMNVSTLELGDSALYLCASSLGGSANYGYTFGSGTRLTVV.

A few counts support this clone. The genes are TRBV7-6 and TRBJ2-3, with D possibly TRBD2 on 6 matching bases. The CDR3 loop spans 16 amino acids. The germline gives CDR1 SGHVS, CDR2 FNYEAQ. V lost 5 bases to trimming and J lost 6 bases, with 21 bases between them. The CDR3 DNA sequence: TGTGCCAGCAGCCTCCGCGGGACGGGAGTCACGGATACGCAGTATTTT. Amino acids: CASSLRGTGVTDTQYF. Combining the CDR3 with reference TRBV7-6 and TRBJ2-3 gives the whole variable domain GAGVSQSPRYKVTKRGQDVALRCDPISGHVSLYWYRQALGQGPEFLTYFNYEAQQDKSGLPNDRFSAERPEGSISTLTIQRTEQRDSAMYRCASSLRGTGVTDTQYFGPGTRLTVL.

The rearrangement uses TRBV20-1 and TRBJ2-5; D call uncertain. Per the germline V gene, CDR1 is DFQATT and CDR2 is SNEGSKA (reference sequence). Trimming took 3 bases from V and 2 from J, leaving 16 bases between them. The CDR3 length is 15 residues. This CDR3 is CSASARYLTQETQYF. CDR3 DNA sequence: TGCAGTGCTAGTGCCCGATATCTGACACAAGAGACCCAGTACTTC.

The J gene is TRBJ1-6, the V gene TRBV4-1; 7 nucleotides align to TRBD1. Germline V gene data show CDR1 as MGHRA and CDR2 as YSYEKL. J was trimmed by 5 bases and V by 3 bases; bases with no gene match: 19. CDR3 length: 20 residues. The CDR3 coding sequence is TGCGCCAGCAGCCAGACCTTACAGGGGCTAACAATGGGAGATAATTCACCCCTCCACTTT. It specifies CASSQTLQGLTMGDNSPLHF.

This clone was detected once. The V call is TRBV6-5, the J call TRBJ1-3; the match to TRBD1 covers 12 bases. Germline assignment: CDR1 MNHEY and CDR2 SVGAGI. V shed 8 bases, J shed 7 bases, and the junction held 9 bases outside the gene matches. There are 15 residues in the CDR3. The CDR3 sequence is CASRPGQGASNTIYF. The CDR3 DNA is TGTGCCAGCCGACCGGGACAGGGGGCTTCCAACACCATATATTTT.

The chain is built from TRBV27 and TRBJ1-2, with 9 bases matching TRBD1. V was pared by 6 bases and J by 7 bases, with 9 bases of the junction left unmatched. Germline assignment: CDR1 MNHEY and CDR2 SMNVEV (reference sequence). The CDR3 consists of 14 residues. The CDR3 here is CASSSETGGGGYTF. The CDR3 nucleotides are TGTGCCAGCAGCTCGGAAACAGGGGGCGGTGGCTACACCTTC.

This chain links TRBV15 with TRBJ1-4; 11 bases are a match to TRBD1. Looked up from germline, CDR1 is LNHNV and CDR2 is YYDKDF (reference sequence). Trimming removed 1 base from V and 7 bases from J; junction bases left unmatched: 8. CDR3 length: 17 amino acids. The CDR3 reads CATSRGTGGALVEKLFF. The CDR3, as DNA: TGTGCCACCAGCAGAGGGACAGGGGGCGCATTAGTTGAAAAACTGTTTTTT.

The CDR3 region has the DNA TGTGCCAGCAGCCACGGGACAGGGGTTGAGGACACCTTC. It specifies CASSHGTGVEDTF. This chain links TRBV3-1 (or the pseudogene TRBV3-2) with TRBJ1-2, with 10 bases matching TRBD1. Per the germline V gene, CDR1 is LGHDT and CDR2 is YNNKEL (reference sequence). This CDR3 spans 13 amino acids. V gave up 3 bases and J gave up 12 bases; unmatched junction bases: 7.

V is TRBV2 and J is TRBJ2-5; perhaps TRBD2 as D (5 bases). V was pared by 5 bases and J by 5 bases, with 15 bases between. Germline V gives CDR1 SNHLY, CDR2 FYNNEI. This CDR3 spans 14 amino acids. The CDR3 loop is CASSLTTRTETQYF. The CDR3 nucleotides read TGTGCCAGCAGTTTGACTACCCGAACGGAGACCCAGTACTTC. The entire variable domain, with the rest obtained from reference TRBV2 and TRBJ2-5, is as follows: EPEVTQTPSHQVTQMGQEVILRCVPISNHLYFYWYRQILGQKVEFLVSFYNNEISEKSEIFDDQFSVERPDGSNFTLKIRSTKLEDSAMYFCASSLTTRTETQYFGPGTRLLVL.

V and J are TRBV11-1 and TRBJ1-2; D not certain. Germline V CDR1 and CDR2: SGHAT, FQDESV (reference sequence). The length of the CDR3 is 15 residues. Trimming removed 2 bases from V and 2 bases from J, with 12 bases in between. CDR3 coding DNA: TGTGCCAGCAGCTTATCCGGGAGGTCGAACTATGGCTACACCTTC. Translating gives CASSLSGRSNYGYTF.

V gene TRBV3-1 (or the pseudogene TRBV3-2) combines with J gene TRBJ1-3; D gene uncertain. The CDR3 loop spans 16 amino acids. Germline CDR1 LGHDT, CDR2 YNNKEL (reference sequence). V lost 4 bases and J lost 1, with 14 bases in between. This CDR3 is CASSRDHGGSGNTIYF. The CDR3 DNA follows: TGTGCCAGCAGCCGAGACCATGGCGGATCTGGAAACACCATATATTTT.